These T cell receptor beta chains were read from a single sample in a study of blood T cell repertoires in COVID-19. Generated by immunoSEQ multiplex PCR, the TCRdb table keeps only in-frame clones and is missing some. The sample records about 220,000 clones, 82% being singletons. The specimen sequenced was PBMCs or T cells enriched from blood (not recorded which). The receptors shown here come from a woman aged 55-69 years who had recovered from COVID-19. CDR3s include the opening cysteine and the closing phenylalanine or tryptophan. The D gene is left open where the match is weak. Clone size is not always given. Where it is, it says once, few, many or a class for expanded clones.

d_call: TRBD1
v_call: TRBV4-3
j_call: TRBJ1-2
clone_size: -
cdr3_aa: CASSQDGGQGISGYTF
cdr3_nt: TGCGCCAGCAGCCAAGATGGGGGACAGGGCATTAGTGGCTACACCTTC

d_call: -
v_call: TRBV5-6
j_call: TRBJ2-1
clone_size: -
cdr3_aa: CASARGGQDNKYEQFF
cdr3_nt: TGTGCCAGCGCCAGGGGGGGACAGGATAATAAATATGAGCAGTTCTTC

d_call: -
v_call: TRBV10-3
j_call: TRBJ1-2
clone_size: -
cdr3_aa: CAISESPDTTNYGYTF
cdr3_nt: TGTGCCATCAGTGAGTCACCCGACACGACTAACTATGGCTACACCTTC

d_call: TRBD2
v_call: TRBV10-2
j_call: TRBJ2-7
clone_size: -
cdr3_aa: CASNDPGGGLSYEQYF
cdr3_nt: TGCGCCAGCAACGACCCGGGCGGGGGGCTCTCCTACGAGCAGTACTTC

d_call: -
v_call: TRBV6-2/TRBV6-3
j_call: TRBJ1-2
clone_size: -
cdr3_aa: CASSYLGAQNYGYTF
cdr3_nt: TGTGCCAGCAGTTACTTGGGGGCGCAAAACTATGGCTACACCTTC

d_call: -
v_call: TRBV27
j_call: TRBJ1-3
clone_size: -
cdr3_aa: CASSFRSGNTIYF
cdr3_nt: TGTGCCAGCAGTTTTCGCTCTGGAAACACCATATATTTT

d_call: TRBD1
v_call: TRBV10-3
j_call: TRBJ1-1
clone_size: -
cdr3_aa: CAISAQGKNTEAFF
cdr3_nt: TGTGCCATCAGTGCACAGGGGAAGAACACTGAAGCTTTCTTT

d_call: -
v_call: TRBV12-2
j_call: TRBJ2-3
clone_size: few
cdr3_aa: CASRQVPSGGGTDTQYF
cdr3_nt: TGTGCAAGTCGCCAAGTCCCTAGCGGGGGGGGCACAGATACGCAGTATTTT

d_call: TRBD1
v_call: TRBV3-1/TRBV3-2
j_call: TRBJ1-6
clone_size: once
cdr3_aa: CASSLNGQGANSPLHF
cdr3_nt: TGTGCCAGCAGCCTTAACGGACAGGGGGCTAATTCACCCCTCCACTTT

d_call: -
v_call: TRBV5-4
j_call: TRBJ2-3
clone_size: few
cdr3_aa: CASGVGVADTQYF
cdr3_nt: TGTGCCAGCGGGGTGGGAGTTGCAGATACGCAGTATTTT

d_call: -
v_call: TRBV5-8
j_call: TRBJ1-5
clone_size: -
cdr3_aa: CASSLAWAGNQPQHF
cdr3_nt: TGTGCCAGCAGCTTGGCCTGGGCAGGCAATCAGCCCCAGCATTTT

d_call: -
v_call: TRBV27
j_call: TRBJ1-2
clone_size: -
cdr3_aa: CASSLTPTGIYGYTF
cdr3_nt: TGTGCCAGCAGTTTAACACCCACAGGAATCTATGGCTACACCTTC

d_call: TRBD2
v_call: TRBV11-2
j_call: TRBJ2-7
clone_size: -
cdr3_aa: CASSGWYSGPNLLSYEQYF
cdr3_nt: TGTGCCAGCAGCGGTTGGTATAGCGGGCCTAATCTTCTTTCCTACGAGCAGTACTTC

d_call: TRBD1
v_call: TRBV7-2
j_call: TRBJ2-1
clone_size: -
cdr3_aa: CASSLRTGYLVGEQFF
cdr3_nt: TGTGCCAGCAGCCTAAGGACAGGATACCTCGTGGGTGAGCAGTTCTTC

d_call: -
v_call: TRBV6-5
j_call: TRBJ2-2
clone_size: -
cdr3_aa: CASSYSMGQNTGELFF
cdr3_nt: TGTGCCAGCAGTTACTCGATGGGACAGAACACCGGGGAGCTGTTTTTT

d_call: -
v_call: TRBV7-8
j_call: TRBJ1-1
clone_size: -
cdr3_aa: CASSWGSEAFF
cdr3_nt: TGTGCCAGCAGCTGGGGCAGCGAAGCTTTCTTT

d_call: TRBD1
v_call: TRBV7-8
j_call: TRBJ1-3
clone_size: few
cdr3_aa: CASSSLQGITGNTIYF
cdr3_nt: TGTGCCAGCAGCTCCCTACAGGGGATCACTGGAAACACCATATATTTT

d_call: TRBD1
v_call: TRBV18
j_call: TRBJ1-2
clone_size: once
cdr3_aa: CASSPDTGVAGYTF
cdr3_nt: TGTGCCAGCTCACCAGATACAGGGGTTGCTGGCTACACCTTC

d_call: TRBD1
v_call: TRBV12-5
j_call: TRBJ1-3
clone_size: -
cdr3_aa: CASGLGQGGSGNTIYF
cdr3_nt: TGTGCTAGTGGTTTGGGACAGGGAGGCTCTGGAAACACCATATATTTT

d_call: -
v_call: TRBV3-1/TRBV3-2
j_call: TRBJ1-2
clone_size: -
cdr3_aa: CASSQRGGYTF
cdr3_nt: TGTGCCAGCAGCCAACGGGGTGGCTACACCTTC

d_call: -
v_call: TRBV7-9
j_call: TRBJ1-1
clone_size: -
cdr3_aa: CASSPSLGHNTEAFF
cdr3_nt: TGTGCCAGCAGCCCATCCCTGGGACACAACACTGAAGCTTTCTTT

d_call: -
v_call: TRBV5-6
j_call: TRBJ1-2
clone_size: -
cdr3_aa: CASSQSRYGYTF
cdr3_nt: TGTGCCAGCAGCCAATCGAGGTATGGCTACACCTTC

d_call: -
v_call: TRBV18
j_call: TRBJ1-6
clone_size: -
cdr3_aa: CASSPGRGNSPLHF
cdr3_nt: TGTGCCAGCTCACCGGGGCGGGGGAATTCACCCCTCCACTTT